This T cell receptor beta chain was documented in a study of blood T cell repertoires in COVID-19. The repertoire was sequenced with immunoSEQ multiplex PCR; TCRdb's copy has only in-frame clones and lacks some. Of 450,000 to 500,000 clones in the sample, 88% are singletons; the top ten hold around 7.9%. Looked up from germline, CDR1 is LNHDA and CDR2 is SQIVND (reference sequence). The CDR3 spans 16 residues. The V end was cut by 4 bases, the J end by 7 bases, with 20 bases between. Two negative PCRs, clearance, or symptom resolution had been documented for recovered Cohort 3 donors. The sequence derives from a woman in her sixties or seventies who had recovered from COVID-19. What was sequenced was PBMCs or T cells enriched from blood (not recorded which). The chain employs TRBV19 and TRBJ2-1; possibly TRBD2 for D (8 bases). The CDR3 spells CASSRKGAGGLNEQFF. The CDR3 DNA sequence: TGTGCCAGTAGTAGAAAGGGGGCGGGGGGACTTAATGAGCAGTTCTTC.